This T cell receptor beta chain came from a study of identical twins. TCRdb fed the 5' RACE reads into MiXCR, producing one record per CDR3 protein. Of 1,800,000 or so distinct CDR3 sequences listed, about 30% were seen once; the top ten hold less than 0.35%. This CDR3 is 16 amino acids long. J was trimmed by 4 bases and V by 2 bases; bases with no gene match: 5. This clonotype was detected only a few times. The sample consisted of cord blood. The chain uses TRBV12-3 or TRBV12-4 and TRBJ2-1; the match to TRBD2 covers 10 bases. This clonotype originated in a newborn girl in good health. Here the CDR3 reads CASSLLLAGLYNEQFF. The CDR3 DNA sequence: TGTGCCAGCAGTTTATTACTAGCGGGGCTGTACAATGAGCAGTTCTTC.